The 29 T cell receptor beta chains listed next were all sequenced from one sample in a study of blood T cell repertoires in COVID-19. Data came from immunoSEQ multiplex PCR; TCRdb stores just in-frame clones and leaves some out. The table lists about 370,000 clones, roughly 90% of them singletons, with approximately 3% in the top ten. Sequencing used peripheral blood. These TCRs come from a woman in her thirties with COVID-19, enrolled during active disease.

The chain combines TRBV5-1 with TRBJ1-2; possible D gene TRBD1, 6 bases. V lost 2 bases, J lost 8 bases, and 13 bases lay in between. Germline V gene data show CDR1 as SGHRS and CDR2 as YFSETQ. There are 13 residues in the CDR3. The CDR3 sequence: CASSFGAGEGYTF. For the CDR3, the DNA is TGCGCCAGCAGCTTTGGGGCAGGGGAGGGCTACACCTTC.

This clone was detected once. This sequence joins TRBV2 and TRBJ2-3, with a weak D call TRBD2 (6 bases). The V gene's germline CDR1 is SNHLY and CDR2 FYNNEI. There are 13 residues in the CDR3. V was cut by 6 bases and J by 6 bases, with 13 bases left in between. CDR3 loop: CASSGGPGDTQYF. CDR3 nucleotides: TGTGCCAGCAGCGGGGGACCCGGGGATACGCAGTATTTT.

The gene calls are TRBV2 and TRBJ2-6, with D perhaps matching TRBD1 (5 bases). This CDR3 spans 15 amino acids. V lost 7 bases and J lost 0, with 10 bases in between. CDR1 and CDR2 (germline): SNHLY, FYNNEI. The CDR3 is CASNQGSSGANVLTF. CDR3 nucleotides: TGTGCCAGCAACCAGGGTAGCTCTGGGGCCAACGTCCTGACTTTC.

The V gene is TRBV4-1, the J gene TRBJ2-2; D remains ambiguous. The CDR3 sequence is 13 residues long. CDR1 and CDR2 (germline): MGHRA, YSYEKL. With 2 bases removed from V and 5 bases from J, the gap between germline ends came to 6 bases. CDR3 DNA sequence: TGCGCCAGCAGCCAAACGAGGACCGGGGAGCTGTTTTTT. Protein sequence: CASSQTRTGELFF.

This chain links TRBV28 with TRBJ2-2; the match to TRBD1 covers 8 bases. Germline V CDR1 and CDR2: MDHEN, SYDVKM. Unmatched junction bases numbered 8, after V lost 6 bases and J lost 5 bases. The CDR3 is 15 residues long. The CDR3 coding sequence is TGTGCCAGCAGCATAGACAGGGGTCGGACCGGGGAGCTGTTTTTT. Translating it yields CASSIDRGRTGELFF.

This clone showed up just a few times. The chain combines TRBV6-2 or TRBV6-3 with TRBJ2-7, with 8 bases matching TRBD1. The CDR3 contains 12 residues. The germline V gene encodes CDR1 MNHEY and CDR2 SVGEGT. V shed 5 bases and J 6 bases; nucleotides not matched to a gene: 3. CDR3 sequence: CASSPQGGEQYV. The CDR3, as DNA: TGTGCCAGCAGTCCACAGGGGGGCGAGCAGTACGTC.

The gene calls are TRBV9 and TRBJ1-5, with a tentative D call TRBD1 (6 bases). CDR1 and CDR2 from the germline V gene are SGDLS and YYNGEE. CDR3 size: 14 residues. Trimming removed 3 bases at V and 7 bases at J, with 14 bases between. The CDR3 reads CASSAGHPGQPQHF. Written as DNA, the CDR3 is TGTGCCAGCAGCGCGGGACACCCGGGGCAGCCCCAGCATTTT.

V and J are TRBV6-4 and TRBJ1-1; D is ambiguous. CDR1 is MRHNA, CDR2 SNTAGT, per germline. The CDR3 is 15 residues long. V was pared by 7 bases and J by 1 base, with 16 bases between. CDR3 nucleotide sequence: TGTGCCAGCACCAAGGAGGACGGCTCGAACACTGAAGCTTTCTTT. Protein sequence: CASTKEDGSNTEAFF.

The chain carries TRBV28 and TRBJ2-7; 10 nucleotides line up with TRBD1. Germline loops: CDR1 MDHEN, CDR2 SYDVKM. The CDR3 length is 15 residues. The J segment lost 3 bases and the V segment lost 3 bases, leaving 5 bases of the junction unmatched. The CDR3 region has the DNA TGTGCCAGCAGTTTTGGCGGGACAGGGGACTACGAGCAGTACTTC. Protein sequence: CASSFGGTGDYEQYF.

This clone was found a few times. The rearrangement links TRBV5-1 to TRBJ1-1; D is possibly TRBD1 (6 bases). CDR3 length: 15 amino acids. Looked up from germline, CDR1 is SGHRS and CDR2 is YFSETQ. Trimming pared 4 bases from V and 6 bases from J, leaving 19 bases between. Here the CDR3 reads CASSPVQGLGAEAFF. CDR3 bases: TGCGCCAGCAGCCCCGTACAGGGCTTAGGGGCTGAAGCTTTCTTT. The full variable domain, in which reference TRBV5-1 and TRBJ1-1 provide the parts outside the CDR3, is KAGVTQTPRYLIKTRGQQVTLSCSPISGHRSVSWYQQTPGQGLQFLFEYFSETQRNKGNFPGRFSGRQFSNSRSEMNVSTLELGDSALYLCASSPVQGLGAEAFFGQGTRLTVV.

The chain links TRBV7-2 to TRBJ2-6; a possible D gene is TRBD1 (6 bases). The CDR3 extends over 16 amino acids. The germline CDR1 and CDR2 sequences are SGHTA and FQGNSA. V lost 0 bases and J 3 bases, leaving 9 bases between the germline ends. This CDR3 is CASSLARRGGANVLTF. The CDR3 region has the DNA TGTGCCAGCAGCTTAGCCCGCAGGGGTGGGGCCAACGTCCTGACTTTC.

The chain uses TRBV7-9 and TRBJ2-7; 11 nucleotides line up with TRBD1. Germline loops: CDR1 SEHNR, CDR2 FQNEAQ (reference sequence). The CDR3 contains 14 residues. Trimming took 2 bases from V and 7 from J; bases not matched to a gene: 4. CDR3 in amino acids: CASSLTGTGGEQYV. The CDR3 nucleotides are TGTGCCAGCAGCTTAACTGGGACAGGGGGAGAGCAGTACGTC.

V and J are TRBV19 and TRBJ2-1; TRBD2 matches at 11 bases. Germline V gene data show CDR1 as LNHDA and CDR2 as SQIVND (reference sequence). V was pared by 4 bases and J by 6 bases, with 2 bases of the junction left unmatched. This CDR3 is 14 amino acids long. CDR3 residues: CASSNLAGGNEQFF. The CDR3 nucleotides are TGTGCCAGTAGTAACCTAGCGGGAGGCAATGAGCAGTTCTTC.

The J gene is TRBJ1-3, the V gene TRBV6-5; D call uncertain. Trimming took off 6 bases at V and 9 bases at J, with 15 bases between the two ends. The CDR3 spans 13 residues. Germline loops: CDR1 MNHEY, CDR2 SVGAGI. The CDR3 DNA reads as TGTGCCAGCAGCCCCGGTCTGGTTGGCACCATATATTTT. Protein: CASSPGLVGTIYF.

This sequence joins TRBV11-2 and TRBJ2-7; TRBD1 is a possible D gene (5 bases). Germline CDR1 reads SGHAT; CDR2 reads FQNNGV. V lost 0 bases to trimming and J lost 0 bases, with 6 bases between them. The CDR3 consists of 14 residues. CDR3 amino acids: CASSLDRDSYEQYF. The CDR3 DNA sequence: TGTGCCAGCAGCTTAGACAGGGACTCCTACGAGCAGTACTTC.

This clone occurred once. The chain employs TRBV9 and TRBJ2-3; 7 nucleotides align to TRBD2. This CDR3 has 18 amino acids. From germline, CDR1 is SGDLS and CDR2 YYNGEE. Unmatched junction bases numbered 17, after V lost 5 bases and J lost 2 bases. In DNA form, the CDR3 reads TGTGCCAGCAGTGCGCAGCCCCAAGGGACTACATACACAGATACGCAGTATTTT. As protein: CASSAQPQGTTYTDTQYF.

The CDR3 loop reads CASTRTEGTEAFF. CDR3 sequence (DNA): TGTGCCAGCACCAGGACAGAGGGAACTGAAGCTTTCTTT. V usage is TRBV2 and J usage is TRBJ1-1, with a tentative D call TRBD1 (6 bases). CDR1 and CDR2 from the germline V gene are SNHLY and FYNNEI. The CDR3 spans 13 residues. Trimming left V 7 bases short and J 5 bases short, with 14 bases between.

CDR3 in DNA: TGTGCCAGCAGCTTGGTGGGGGAGGACGAGCAGTACTTC. Residues: CASSLVGEDEQYF. This chain links TRBV5-4 with TRBJ2-7, with D perhaps matching TRBD2 (6 bases). Trimming removed 0 bases at V and 5 bases at J, with 9 bases between. Germline assignment: CDR1 SGHNT and CDR2 YYREEE (reference sequence). The CDR3 has 13 amino acids.

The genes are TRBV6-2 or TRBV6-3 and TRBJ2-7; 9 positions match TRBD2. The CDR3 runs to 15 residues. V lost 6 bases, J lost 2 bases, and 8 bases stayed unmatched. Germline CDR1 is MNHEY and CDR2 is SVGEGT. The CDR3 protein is CASSLLAGTPYEQYV. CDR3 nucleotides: TGTGCCAGCAGCCTCCTAGCGGGAACCCCCTACGAGCAGTACGTC.

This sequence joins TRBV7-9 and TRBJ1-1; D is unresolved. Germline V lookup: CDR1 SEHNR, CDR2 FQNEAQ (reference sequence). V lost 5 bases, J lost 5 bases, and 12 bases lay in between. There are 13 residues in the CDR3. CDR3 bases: TGTGCCAGCAGCGATTGGAGGGAGACTGAAGCTTTCTTT. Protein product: CASSDWRETEAFF.

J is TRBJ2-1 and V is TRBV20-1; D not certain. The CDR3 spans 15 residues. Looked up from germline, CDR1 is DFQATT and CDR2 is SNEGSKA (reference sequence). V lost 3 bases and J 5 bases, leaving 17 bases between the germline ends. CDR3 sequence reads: CSASHPQRGHNEQFF. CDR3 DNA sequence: TGCAGTGCTAGTCATCCCCAGCGCGGTCACAATGAGCAGTTCTTC.

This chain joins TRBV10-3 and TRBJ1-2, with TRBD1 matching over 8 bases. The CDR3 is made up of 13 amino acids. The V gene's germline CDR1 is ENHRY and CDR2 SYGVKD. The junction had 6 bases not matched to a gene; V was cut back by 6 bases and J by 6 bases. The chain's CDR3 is CAISGQGGDGYTF. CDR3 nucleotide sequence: TGTGCCATCAGCGGACAGGGAGGGGATGGCTACACCTTC.

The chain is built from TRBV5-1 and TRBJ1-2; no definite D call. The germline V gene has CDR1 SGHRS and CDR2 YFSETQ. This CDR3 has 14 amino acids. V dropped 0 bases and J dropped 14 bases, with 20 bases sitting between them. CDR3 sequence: CASSLAASPGPSTF. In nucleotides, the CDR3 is TGCGCCAGCAGCTTGGCCGCATCCCCAGGCCCCAGTACCTTC.

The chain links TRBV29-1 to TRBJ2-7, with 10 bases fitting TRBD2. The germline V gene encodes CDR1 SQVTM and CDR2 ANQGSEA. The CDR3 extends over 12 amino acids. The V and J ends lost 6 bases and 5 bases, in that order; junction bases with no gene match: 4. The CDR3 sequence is CSVAGGRNEQYF. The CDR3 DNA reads TGCAGCGTAGCGGGGGGGCGTAACGAGCAGTACTTC.

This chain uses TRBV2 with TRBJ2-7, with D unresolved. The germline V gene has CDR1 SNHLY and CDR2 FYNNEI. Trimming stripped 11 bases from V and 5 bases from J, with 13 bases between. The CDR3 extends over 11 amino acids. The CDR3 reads CACGITNEQYF. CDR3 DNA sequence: TGTGCCTGCGGTATCACTAACGAGCAGTACTTC.

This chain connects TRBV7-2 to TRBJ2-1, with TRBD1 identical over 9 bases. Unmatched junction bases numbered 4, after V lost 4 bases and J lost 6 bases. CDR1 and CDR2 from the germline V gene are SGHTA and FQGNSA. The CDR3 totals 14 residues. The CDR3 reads CASSSGTGINEQFF. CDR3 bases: TGTGCCAGCAGCTCCGGGACAGGGATCAATGAGCAGTTCTTC. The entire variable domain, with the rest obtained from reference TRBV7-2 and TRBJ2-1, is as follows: GAGVSQSPSNKVTEKGKDVELRCDPISGHTALYWYRQSLGQGLEFLIYFQGNSAPDKSGLPSDRFSAERTGGSVSTLTIQRTQQEDSAVYLCASSSGTGINEQFFGPGTRLTVL.

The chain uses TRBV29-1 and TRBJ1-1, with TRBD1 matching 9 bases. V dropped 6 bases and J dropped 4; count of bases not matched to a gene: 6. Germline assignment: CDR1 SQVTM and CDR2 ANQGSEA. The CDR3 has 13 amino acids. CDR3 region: CSVGTGRVTEAFF. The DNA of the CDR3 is TGCAGCGTAGGGACAGGGAGAGTCACTGAAGCTTTCTTT.

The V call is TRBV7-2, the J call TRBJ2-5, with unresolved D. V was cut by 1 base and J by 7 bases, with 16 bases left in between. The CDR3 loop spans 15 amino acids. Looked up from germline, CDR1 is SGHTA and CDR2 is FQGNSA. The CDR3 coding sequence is TGTGCCAGCAGCTTAGGAGGTTCGCAGATGAGGACCCAGTACTTC. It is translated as CASSLGGSQMRTQYF.

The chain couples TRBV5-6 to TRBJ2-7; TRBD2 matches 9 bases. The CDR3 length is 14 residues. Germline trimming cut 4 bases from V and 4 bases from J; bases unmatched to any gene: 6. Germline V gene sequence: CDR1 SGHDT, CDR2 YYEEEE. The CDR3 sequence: CASSPLAGTYEQYV. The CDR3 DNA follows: TGTGCCAGCAGCCCCCTAGCGGGGACGTACGAGCAGTACGTC.